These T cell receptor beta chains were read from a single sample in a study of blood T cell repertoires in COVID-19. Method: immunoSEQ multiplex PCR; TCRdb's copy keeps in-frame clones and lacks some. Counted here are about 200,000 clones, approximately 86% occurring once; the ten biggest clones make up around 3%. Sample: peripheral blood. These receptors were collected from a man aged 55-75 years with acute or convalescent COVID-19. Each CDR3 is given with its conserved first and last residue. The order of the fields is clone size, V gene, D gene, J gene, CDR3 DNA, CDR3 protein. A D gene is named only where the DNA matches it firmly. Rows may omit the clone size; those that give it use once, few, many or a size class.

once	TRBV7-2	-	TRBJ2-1	TGTGCCAGCAGCCCCGCCCCGGACTTATACAATGAGCAGTTCTTC	CASSPAPDLYNEQFF
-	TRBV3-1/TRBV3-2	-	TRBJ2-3	TGTGCCAGCAGCCACCCGGACAGAGCTAGCACAGATACGCAGTATTTT	CASSHPDRASTDTQYF
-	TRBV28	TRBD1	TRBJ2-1	TGTGCCAGCAGTTCGACAGGGAGCTCCTACAATGAGCAGTTCTTC	CASSSTGSSYNEQFF
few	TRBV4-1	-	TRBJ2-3	TGCGCCAGCAGCCAAGATTTCCAGCGGGGCACAGATACGCAGTATTTT	CASSQDFQRGTDTQYF
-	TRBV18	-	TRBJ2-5	TGTGCCAGCTCACCACCGGGAGTGGGAATGAGGTCTCAGTACTTC	CASSPPGVGMRSQYF
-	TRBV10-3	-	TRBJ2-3	TGTGCCATCAGTGAGGGGGCAGGCACAGATACGCAGTATTTT	CAISEGAGTDTQYF
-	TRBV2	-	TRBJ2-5	TGTGCCAGCAGTGGGACATTAGAGACCCAGTACTTC	CASSGTLETQYF
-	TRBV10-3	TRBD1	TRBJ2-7	TGTGCCATCAGTAACCCAATCAGGACAGGCTCTTCCTACGAGCAGTACTTC	CAISNPIRTGSSYEQYF
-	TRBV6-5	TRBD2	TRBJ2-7	TGTGCCAGCAGCCCCGTGACTAGCGGCTCCTACGAGCAGTACTTC	CASSPVTSGSYEQYF
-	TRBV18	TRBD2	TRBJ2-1	TGTGCCAGTTCTACTAGCGGGGGGTCTTACAATGAGCAGTTCTTC	CASSTSGGSYNEQFF
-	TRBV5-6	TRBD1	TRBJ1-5	TGTGCCAGCAGCCGACAGGGGGCGAGGAGCAATCAGCCCCAGCATTTT	CASSRQGARSNQPQHF
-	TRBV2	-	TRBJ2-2	TGTGCCAGCACCCCCCTCTCGGGAGTCGGGGAGCTGTTTTTT	CASTPLSGVGELFF
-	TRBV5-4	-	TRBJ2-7	TGTGCCAGCAGCTTGCAGGGTGGTGCCTACGAGCAGTACTTC	CASSLQGGAYEQYF
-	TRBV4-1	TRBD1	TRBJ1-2	TGCGCCAGCAGCCTAAGGCAGGGGGCGCCGGGCTACACCTTC	CASSLRQGAPGYTF
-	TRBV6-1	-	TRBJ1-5	TGTGCCAGCAGGCCGGGAACTAAGGGTCAGCCCCAGCATTTT	CASRPGTKGQPQHF
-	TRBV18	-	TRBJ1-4	TGTGCCAGCTCCGACCGACAGGCAACTAATGAAAAACTGTTTTTT	CASSDRQATNEKLFF
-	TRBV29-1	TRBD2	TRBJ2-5	TGCAGTAGCGGGAGGGCGGGGGAGACCCAGTACTTC	CSSGRAGETQYF
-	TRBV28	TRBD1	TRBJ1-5	TGTGCCAGCAGTTTGACAGGGATACCAAATCAGCCCCAGCATTTT	CASSLTGIPNQPQHF
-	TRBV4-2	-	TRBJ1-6	TGTGCCAGCAGCCAAGATGGACTGACCCATTCACCCCTCCACTTT	CASSQDGLTHSPLHF
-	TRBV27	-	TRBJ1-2	TGTGCCAGCAGTTCACAGGGTTATGGCTACACCTTC	CASSSQGYGYTF
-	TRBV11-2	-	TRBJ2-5	TGTGCCAGCAGCTTAGGGTCAGGGCAAGAGACCCAGTACTTC	CASSLGSGQETQYF
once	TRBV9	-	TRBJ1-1	TGTGCCAGCAGCGTAGATTTGATGACAGGAGTGGTCACTGAAGCTTTCTTT	CASSVDLMTGVVTEAFF
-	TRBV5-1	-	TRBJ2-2	TGCGCCAGCAGCCCTCTAGGGGCGGTCGACACCGGGGAGCTGTTTTTT	CASSPLGAVDTGELFF
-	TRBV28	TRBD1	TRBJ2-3	TGTGCCAGCAGTCGCCTCGACAGGGGGCGCGTCGCAGATACGCAGTATTTT	CASSRLDRGRVADTQYF
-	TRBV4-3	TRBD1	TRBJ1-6	TGCGCCAGCAGCCCGGGACAGGGGAAGGGCTATAATTCACCCCTCCACTTT	CASSPGQGKGYNSPLHF
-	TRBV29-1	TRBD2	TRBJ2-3	TGCAGCGTTGAGTTCGGGTCTAGCGGGGGGCTGGCAGGTACGCAGTATTTT	CSVEFGSSGGLAGTQYF
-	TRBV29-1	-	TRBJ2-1	TGCAGCGTTGGAACAGCTTACAATGAGCAGTTCTTC	CSVGTAYNEQFF
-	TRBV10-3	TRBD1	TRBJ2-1	TGCGTCGTTAAGGACAGGGTCAATGAGCAGTTCTTC	CVVKDRVNEQFF
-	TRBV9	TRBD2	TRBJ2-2	TGTGCCAGCAGCGTAGATCTAGCGGGGGGCCCAAGCATCGGGGAGCTGTTTTTT	CASSVDLAGGPSIGELFF
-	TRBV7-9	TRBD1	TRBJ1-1	TGTGCCAGCAGCACAACCGTCGGGACAGGGCGGATTCTGTCTGCGGGCACTGAAGCTTTCTTT	CASSTTVGTGRILSAGTEAFF